Listed below are T cell receptor beta chains from one sample, sequenced in a study of blood T cell repertoires in COVID-19. Sequencing was performed with immunoSEQ multiplex PCR; in TCRdb, only in-frame clones are kept and a portion is missing. The sample lists 200,000 or so clones; 84% were seen once. Sequenced input: PBMCs or T cells enriched from blood (not recorded which). The receptors were sampled from a man aged 40-55 years who had recovered from COVID-19. Both conserved end residues are trimmed from each CDR3. The D gene is left open where the match is weak.

CDR3 protein: ASSIDGDRATYEQY
J gene: TRBJ2-7
CDR3 length: 14
D gene: TRBD1
V gene: TRBV19

CDR3 protein: ASSITGSAYEQY
J gene: TRBJ2-7
CDR3 length: 12
D gene: .
V gene: TRBV5-1

CDR3 protein: ASSQGEGGNYGYT
J gene: TRBJ1-2
CDR3 length: 13
D gene: .
V gene: TRBV4-1

CDR3 protein: ATSSSFGDGYT
J gene: TRBJ1-2
CDR3 length: 11
D gene: .
V gene: TRBV15

CDR3 protein: ASRSTGGENEKLF
J gene: TRBJ1-4
CDR3 length: 13
D gene: TRBD1
V gene: TRBV7-2

CDR3 protein: ASSPEASDTRGYT
J gene: TRBJ1-2
CDR3 length: 13
D gene: .
V gene: TRBV5-1

CDR3 protein: ASSEARLAYYNEQF
J gene: TRBJ2-1
CDR3 length: 14
D gene: .
V gene: TRBV2

CDR3 protein: ASSVGAAF
J gene: TRBJ1-1
CDR3 length: 8
D gene: .
V gene: TRBV2

CDR3 protein: ASSLGRGSYEQY
J gene: TRBJ2-7
CDR3 length: 12
D gene: .
V gene: TRBV5-6

CDR3 protein: ASSEQGGSSYNSPLH
J gene: TRBJ1-6
CDR3 length: 15
D gene: .
V gene: TRBV6-1

CDR3 protein: ASSLEQGNTIY
J gene: TRBJ1-3
CDR3 length: 11
D gene: .
V gene: TRBV5-4

CDR3 protein: ASSPYLSADTQY
J gene: TRBJ2-3
CDR3 length: 12
D gene: .
V gene: TRBV6-5

CDR3 protein: ASSLERSGEKLF
J gene: TRBJ1-4
CDR3 length: 12
D gene: .
V gene: TRBV11-2

CDR3 protein: ASTRGQGFHEQY
J gene: TRBJ2-7
CDR3 length: 12
D gene: TRBD1
V gene: TRBV6-6

CDR3 protein: ASSTQGNTEAF
J gene: TRBJ1-1
CDR3 length: 11
D gene: .
V gene: TRBV4-1

CDR3 protein: ASSLGTAERGNSPLH
J gene: TRBJ1-6
CDR3 length: 15
D gene: TRBD1
V gene: TRBV7-9

CDR3 protein: ASRGDSFYGYT
J gene: TRBJ1-2
CDR3 length: 11
D gene: TRBD1
V gene: TRBV6-5

CDR3 protein: ASSLAFGTGGPDTQY
J gene: TRBJ2-3
CDR3 length: 15
D gene: TRBD1
V gene: TRBV7-2

CDR3 protein: ASSVGQGPHTDTQY
J gene: TRBJ2-3
CDR3 length: 14
D gene: TRBD1
V gene: TRBV9

CDR3 protein: ASSERDGTWDGYT
J gene: TRBJ1-2
CDR3 length: 13
D gene: .
V gene: TRBV2